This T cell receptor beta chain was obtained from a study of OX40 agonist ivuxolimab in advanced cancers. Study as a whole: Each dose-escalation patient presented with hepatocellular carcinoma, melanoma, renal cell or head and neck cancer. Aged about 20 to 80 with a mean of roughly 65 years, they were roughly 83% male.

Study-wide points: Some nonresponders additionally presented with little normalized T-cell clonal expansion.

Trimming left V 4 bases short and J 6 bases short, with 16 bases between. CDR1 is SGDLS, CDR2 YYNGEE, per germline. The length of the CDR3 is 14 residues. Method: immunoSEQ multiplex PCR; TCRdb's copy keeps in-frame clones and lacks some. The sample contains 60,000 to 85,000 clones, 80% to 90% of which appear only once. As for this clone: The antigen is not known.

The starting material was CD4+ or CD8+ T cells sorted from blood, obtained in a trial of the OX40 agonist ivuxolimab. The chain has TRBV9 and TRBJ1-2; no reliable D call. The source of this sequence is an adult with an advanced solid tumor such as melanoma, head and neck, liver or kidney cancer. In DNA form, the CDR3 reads TGTGCCAGCAGCCCCCGGACCCCGAGGGATGGCTACACCTTC. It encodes CASSPRTPRDGYTF.